This T cell receptor beta chain derives from a study of post-analysis software for immune sequencing data. The TCR beta cDNA libraries contained unique molecular identifiers. TCRdb used MiXCR to reprocess the PCR reads, holding one entry per CDR3 protein. The sample lists roughly 570,000 distinct CDR3 sequences, approximately 31% occurring once. Study conclusions and caveats: With TRBV5-6, TRBV5-1 and TRBV20-1 included, about five TRBV segments were more frequent in patients than in controls. F-measure co-clustering was strong for batch-matched samples.

About this clonotype: Antigen specificity is unknown.

Germline-derived CDR1 and CDR2 are LGHDT and YNNKEL (reference sequence). This CDR3 has 14 amino acids. V shed 3 bases, J shed 4 bases, and the junction held 5 bases outside the gene matches. This TCR was recovered from a girl aged 2-17 years with multiple sclerosis. The specimen was blood. The gene calls are TRBV3-1 and TRBJ2-7; 8 positions match TRBD2. CDR3 bases: TGTGCCAGCAGCCACGGGACTAGTAAATACGAGCAGTACTTC. This encodes CASSHGTSKYEQYF.